This T cell receptor (beta chain) comes out of a study of cytomegalovirus exposure and HLA in healthy donors. Study background: The early release's HLA-typed donors yielded roughly 85 million unique TCRs.

About this clone: Its antigen is currently unknown.

Germline CDR1 and CDR2: SEHNR and FQNEAQ (reference sequence). V dropped 2 bases and J dropped 1; count of bases not matched to a gene: 3. This CDR3 contains 16 residues. Primers: 60 Vbeta forward and 13 Jbeta reverse. The assay was immunoSEQ multiplex PCR, and TCRdb's table has in-frame clones only and misses some. The table records some 90,000 clones, more than 65% of them present only once. The study, taken as a whole, reports: Rare TCR sequences predominated, though certain public TCRs were found in many donors. Specific recognition of CMV antigens was confirmed in vitro for a few chains (all CMV-associated). Per a later analysis, HLA-associated TCR beta chains showed more clonal expansion than other, equally common TCR beta chains.

This sequence originates from a man between 60 and 75 years old in good health and CMV-seronegative. The V gene is TRBV7-9, the J gene TRBJ2-1; TRBD1 matches at 9 bases. Material: PBMCs. This CDR3 is CASSLWGTGSYNEQFF. In DNA, the CDR3 is TGTGCCAGCAGCTTATGGGGGACAGGGTCCTACAATGAGCAGTTCTTC.